This entry lists 12 T cell receptor beta chains sequenced from one sample in a study of blood T cells in healthy people across ages. PCR was performed a second time for about 6 to 12 cycles using a sample-barcoded 5' primer and a J-beta primer mix. TCRdb independently ran MiXCR on the 5' RACE reads; one entry per CDR3 protein. The sample lists hundreds of thousands of distinct CDR3 sequences, about 48% occurring once. The sequenced sample consisted of blood. All receptors come from a man under 40 in good health.

This clonotype has a handful of counts. The CDR3, as DNA: TGTGCCAGCAGTGGCCCCAGGAGCTCCTACGAGCAGTACTTC. Translated, it gives CASSGPRSSYEQYF. The rearrangement uses TRBV28 and TRBJ2-7; D gene ambiguous. The CDR3 covers 14 residues. Germline values: CDR1 MDHEN, CDR2 SYDVKM. V lost 5 bases and J 0 bases, leaving 11 bases between the germline ends.

The CDR3 bases are TGCAGTGCTAGAGTGACAGACCAATCCTACAATGAGCAGTTCTTC. This codes for CSARVTDQSYNEQFF. The chain links TRBV20-1 to TRBJ2-1; D perhaps matches TRBD1 (5 bases). This CDR3 has 15 residues. V shed 1 base and J shed 1 base, with 11 bases lying between them. Per germline, CDR1 DFQATT and CDR2 SNEGSKA (reference sequence).

This clonotype was seen more than once but under ten times. The chain employs TRBV30 and TRBJ2-1, with a tentative D call TRBD1 (5 bases). With 4 bases removed from V and 2 bases from J, the gap between germline ends came to 12 bases. The V gene's germline CDR1 is GTSNPN and CDR2 SVGIG (reference sequence). This CDR3 contains 14 residues. CDR3 nucleotides: TGTGCCTGGAACCTTCGACAGACCTACAATGAGCAGTTCTTC. This codes for CAWNLRQTYNEQFF.

The V and J genes are TRBV15 and TRBJ2-1; the D call may be TRBD1 or TRBD2 (6 bases each). CDR1 is LNHNV and CDR2 is YYDKDF in the germline V gene (reference sequence). The V end was cut by 1 base, the J end by 5 bases, with 21 bases between. The CDR3 totals 18 residues. DNA for the CDR3: TGTGCCACCAGCAGAGTCCCGGGACTCCCGGGGGCCAACAATGAGCAGTTCTTC. Protein sequence: CATSRVPGLPGANNEQFF.

This clonotype was observed a few times. The chain uses TRBV3-1 and TRBJ1-6; tentatively, D is TRBD1 (5 bases). The CDR3 covers 17 residues. Looked up from germline, CDR1 is LGHDT and CDR2 is YNNKEL (reference sequence). The germline V and J ends were trimmed by 1 base and 6 bases, with 16 bases remaining between them. The CDR3 nucleotides read TGTGCCAGCAGCCAAGGGAACAGGCCATCCCTTAATTCACCCCTCCACTTT. This encodes CASSQGNRPSLNSPLHF.

The chain employs TRBV7-9 and TRBJ2-1; 7 bases line up with TRBD2. Germline CDR1 SEHNR, CDR2 FQNEAQ (reference sequence). The length of the CDR3 is 13 residues. Trimming at V came to 6 bases and at J to 2 bases, leaving 1 base not matched to a gene. CDR3 protein: CASRGLPYNEQFF. CDR3 in DNA: TGTGCCAGCAGGGGACTACCCTACAATGAGCAGTTCTTC.

The chain joins TRBV20-1 to TRBJ2-3; D is undetermined. The CDR3 extends over 13 amino acids. Trimming pared 6 bases from V and 9 bases from J, leaving 19 bases between. Germline V gives CDR1 DFQATT, CDR2 SNEGSKA (reference sequence). The CDR3: CSAERDIPGTQYF. Written as DNA, the CDR3 is TGCAGTGCCGAAAGAGACATTCCTGGGACGCAGTATTTT.

This clonotype was observed a few times. The genes are TRBV20-1 and TRBJ2-3; tentatively, D is TRBD2 (5 bases). The CDR3 has 13 amino acids. Germline CDR1 and CDR2: DFQATT and SNEGSKA (reference sequence). The V and J ends lost 3 bases and 4 bases respectively, with 11 bases between them. The CDR3 reads CSASTLAPDTQYF. The CDR3 DNA is TGCAGTGCTAGTACCCTAGCCCCAGATACGCAGTATTTT.

In nucleotides, the CDR3 is TGCAGTGCTAGTCGCCAGGGGTTGGATACGCAGTATTTT. This encodes CSASRQGLDTQYF. V and J are TRBV20-1 and TRBJ2-3; D might be TRBD1 (6 bases). Germline V gene sequence: CDR1 DFQATT, CDR2 SNEGSKA (reference sequence). This CDR3 is 13 amino acids long. V was shortened by 3 bases and J by 6 bases, with 13 bases between the two germline ends.

This clonotype has just a few counts. The V and J genes are TRBV12-3 or TRBV12-4 and TRBJ2-5; D not resolved. CDR3 length: 14 amino acids. The V end was cut by 6 bases, the J end by 4 bases, with 15 bases between. As DNA, the CDR3 is TGTGCCAGCAGGGGGTATAGCCTCGGAGAGACCCAGTACTTC. Protein sequence: CASRGYSLGETQYF.

V is TRBV6-5 and J is TRBJ2-1; 8 nucleotides agree with TRBD1. Germline CDR1 MNHEY, CDR2 SVGAGI. With V trimmed by 3 bases and J by 7 bases, 11 bases remained unmatched. This CDR3 region has 16 residues. CDR3 sequence (DNA): TGTGCCAGCAGTTATTGGCAGGGGGCCATAGGGAATGAGCAGTTCTTC. Residues: CASSYWQGAIGNEQFF.

The chain employs TRBV20-1 and TRBJ2-7; 10 bases map to TRBD2. Germline V gene sequence: CDR1 DFQATT, CDR2 SNEGSKA (reference sequence). The junction had 5 bases not matched to a gene; V was cut back by 6 bases and J by 3 bases. The CDR3 covers 13 residues. CDR3 protein: CSAKGTSDYEQYF. CDR3 DNA: TGCAGTGCCAAGGGGACTAGCGACTACGAGCAGTACTTC.